The rows below give T cell receptor beta chains drawn from one sample of a study of siplizumab effects on memory and regulatory T cells. Method: immunoSEQ multiplex PCR; TCRdb's copy keeps in-frame clones and lacks some. The sample contains about 120,000 clones, 85% to 95% of which appear only once. The material sequenced was non-Treg CD4+ T cells sorted from blood. The receptors derive from a human donor in good health. Both conserved end residues are part of each CDR3. D genes are given only for firm matches.

TRBV6-5	13	TRBJ2-1	NA	CASSLPARNEQFF	TGTGCCAGCAGTCTTCCGGCCCGAAATGAGCAGTTCTTC
TRBV6-4	13	TRBJ1-6	NA	CASSLEERSPLHF	TGTGCCAGCAGCCTCGAGGAGAGGTCACCCCTCCACTTT
TRBV25-1	15	TRBJ2-5	TRBD2	CASSDRLAGGETQYF	TGTGCCAGCAGTGACCGACTAGCTGGAGGGGAGACCCAGTACTTC
TRBV19	19	TRBJ1-2	NA	CASRSPSFAGASLNYGYTF	TGTGCCAGTAGGTCCCCTTCATTTGCAGGGGCGTCCCTTAACTATGGCTACACCTTC
TRBV4-2	20	TRBJ1-1	TRBD1	CASSQALLQGTQGRNTEAFF	TGTGCCAGCAGCCAAGCCCTACTACAGGGGACGCAAGGTCGGAACACTGAAGCTTTCTTT
TRBV5-6	13	TRBJ2-7	NA	CASSPRGVYEQYF	TGTGCCAGCAGTCCCAGGGGAGTTTACGAGCAGTACTTC
TRBV7-7	14	TRBJ2-1	TRBD1	CASSATDRDREQFF	TGTGCCAGCAGCGCTACGGACAGGGACCGGGAGCAGTTCTTC
TRBV28	18	TRBJ1-6	NA	CASSLWIVTRQVDSPLHF	TGTGCCAGCAGTTTATGGATAGTAACAAGGCAGGTGGATTCACCCCTCCACTTT
TRBV6-1	14	TRBJ1-2	NA	CASSENLNIYGYTF	TGTGCCAGCAGTGAAAATTTGAATATCTATGGCTACACCTTC
TRBV5-1	13	TRBJ2-3	NA	CASSPGSSDTQYF	TGCGCCAGCAGCCCGGGGAGTTCAGATACGCAGTATTTT